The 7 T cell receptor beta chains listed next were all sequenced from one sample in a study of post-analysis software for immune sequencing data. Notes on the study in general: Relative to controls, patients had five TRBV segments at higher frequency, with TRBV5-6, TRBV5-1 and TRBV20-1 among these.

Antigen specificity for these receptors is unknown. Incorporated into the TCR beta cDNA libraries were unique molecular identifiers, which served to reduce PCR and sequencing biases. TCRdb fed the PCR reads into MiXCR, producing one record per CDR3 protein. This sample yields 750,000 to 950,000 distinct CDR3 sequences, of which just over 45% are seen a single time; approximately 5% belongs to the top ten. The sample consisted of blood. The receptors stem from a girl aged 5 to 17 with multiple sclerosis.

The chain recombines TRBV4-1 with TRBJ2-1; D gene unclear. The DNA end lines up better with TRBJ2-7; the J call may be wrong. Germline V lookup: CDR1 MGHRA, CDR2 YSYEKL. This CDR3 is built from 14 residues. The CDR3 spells CASSHVQAPYEQYF. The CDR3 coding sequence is TGCGCCAGCAGCCATGTCCAGGCACCCTACGAGCAGTACTTC.

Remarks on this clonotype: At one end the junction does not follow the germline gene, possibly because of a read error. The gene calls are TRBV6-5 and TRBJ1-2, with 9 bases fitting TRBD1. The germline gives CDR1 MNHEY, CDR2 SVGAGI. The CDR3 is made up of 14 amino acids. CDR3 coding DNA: TGTGCCAGCAGCCGGGACAGGGCGCACTATAGCTACACCTTC. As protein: CASSRDRAHYSYTF.

The CDR3 DNA reads TGTGCCAGTGGAGCGGGGCCTAGCACAGATACGCAGTATTTT. Translating it yields CASGAGPSTDTQYF. The rearrangement uses TRBV27 and TRBJ2-3; 7 bases agree with TRBD2. Unmatched junction bases numbered 6, after V lost 9 bases and J lost 0 bases. The germline CDR1 and CDR2 sequences are MNHEY and SMNVEV (reference sequence). This CDR3 has 14 residues.

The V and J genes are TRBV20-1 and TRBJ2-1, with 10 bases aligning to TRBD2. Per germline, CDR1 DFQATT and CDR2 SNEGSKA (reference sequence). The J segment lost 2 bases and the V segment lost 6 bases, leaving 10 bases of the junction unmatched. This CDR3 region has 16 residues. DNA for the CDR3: TGCAGTGCCTGGACTAGCGGACGGAACGCCTACAATGAGCAGTTCTTC. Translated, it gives CSAWTSGRNAYNEQFF.

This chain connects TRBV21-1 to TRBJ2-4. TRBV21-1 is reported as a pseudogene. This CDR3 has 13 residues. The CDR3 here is CASSKDEQNVQYF. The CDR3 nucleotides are TGTGCCAGCAGCAAAGATGAACAAAACGTTCAGTACTTC.

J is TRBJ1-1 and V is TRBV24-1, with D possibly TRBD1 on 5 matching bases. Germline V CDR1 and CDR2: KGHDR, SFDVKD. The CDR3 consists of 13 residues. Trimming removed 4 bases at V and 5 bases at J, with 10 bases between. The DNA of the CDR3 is TGTGCCACCAGTGAAAGGGGCGGAACTGAAGCTTTCTTT. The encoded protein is CATSERGGTEAFF.

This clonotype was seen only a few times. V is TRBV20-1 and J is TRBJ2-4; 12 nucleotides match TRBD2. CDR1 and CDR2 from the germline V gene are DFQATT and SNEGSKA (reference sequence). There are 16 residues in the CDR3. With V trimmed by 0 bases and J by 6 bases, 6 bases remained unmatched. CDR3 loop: CSARDRAGLAGNIQYF. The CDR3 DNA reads TGCAGTGCTAGAGATCGGGCGGGACTAGCGGGAAACATTCAGTACTTC.